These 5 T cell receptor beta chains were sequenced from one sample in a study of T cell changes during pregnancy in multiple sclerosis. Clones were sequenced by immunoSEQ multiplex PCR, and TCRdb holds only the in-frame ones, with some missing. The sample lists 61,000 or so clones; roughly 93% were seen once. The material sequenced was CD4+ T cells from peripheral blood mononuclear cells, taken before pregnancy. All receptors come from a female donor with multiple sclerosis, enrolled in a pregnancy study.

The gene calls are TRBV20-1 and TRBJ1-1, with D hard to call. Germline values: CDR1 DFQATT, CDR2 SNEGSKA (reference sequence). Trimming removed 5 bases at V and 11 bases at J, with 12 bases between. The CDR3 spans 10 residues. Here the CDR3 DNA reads TGCAGTGCTGCCACGACTAGGGCTTTCTTT. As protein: CSAATTRAFF.

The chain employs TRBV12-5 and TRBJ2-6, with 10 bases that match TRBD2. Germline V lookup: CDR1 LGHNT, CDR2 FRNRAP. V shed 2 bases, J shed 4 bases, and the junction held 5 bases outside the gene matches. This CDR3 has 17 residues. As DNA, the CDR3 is TGTGCTAGTGGTTTGTACCTAGCGGGAGCAGGGGCCAACGTCCTGACTTTC. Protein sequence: CASGLYLAGAGANVLTF.

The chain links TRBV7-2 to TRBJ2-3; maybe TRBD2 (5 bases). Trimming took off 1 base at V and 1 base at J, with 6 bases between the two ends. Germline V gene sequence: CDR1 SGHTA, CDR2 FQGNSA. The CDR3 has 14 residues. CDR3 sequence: CASSLDGGTDTQYF. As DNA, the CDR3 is TGTGCCAGCAGCTTAGACGGGGGCACAGATACGCAGTATTTT.

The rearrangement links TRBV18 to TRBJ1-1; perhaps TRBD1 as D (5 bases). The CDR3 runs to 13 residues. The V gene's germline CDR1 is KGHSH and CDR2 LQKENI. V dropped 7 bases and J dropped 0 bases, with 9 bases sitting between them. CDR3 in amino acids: CASFSTVNTEAFF. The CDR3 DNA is TGTGCCAGCTTTTCGACAGTGAACACTGAAGCTTTCTTT.

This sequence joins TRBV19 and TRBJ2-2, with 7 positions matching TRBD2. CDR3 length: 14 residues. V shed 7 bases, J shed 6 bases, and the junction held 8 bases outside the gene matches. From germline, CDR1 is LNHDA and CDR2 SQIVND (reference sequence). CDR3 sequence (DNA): TGTGCCAGTATCGGTATAGCGGGCCCCGGGGAGCTGTTTTTT. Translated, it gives CASIGIAGPGELFF.